This TCR beta chain was sequenced in a study of OX40 agonist ivuxolimab in advanced cancers. Regarding the complete study: Ivuxolimab was a fully human IgG2 agonistic monoclonal antibody targeting the costimulatory receptor OX40 (CD134). Intravenous ivuxolimab was administered to patients every 2 weeks at six dose levels: 0.01, 0.1, 0.3, 1.5, 3 and 10 mg/kg. Of the 50 to 55 dose-escalation patients, hepatocellular carcinoma was present in roughly 19, melanoma in roughly 15, renal cell carcinoma in 9 and head and neck cancer in 9. A male proportion of roughly 80% and a mean age of 60 years, ranging from about 23 to 90, were recorded for the dose-escalation cohort. Prior anti-PD-1, anti-PD-L1 or anti-CTLA-4 therapy was permitted, and less than 45% of dose-escalation patients had received checkpoint inhibitors. Three dose-escalation patients achieved partial responses, one with hepatocellular carcinoma and two with cutaneous melanoma. The point of sequencing TCRbeta in the periphery was to test whether ivuxolimab changed TCR sequence diversity and drove clonal T-cell expansion. The monotherapy dose-escalation portion (N ≈ 56 patients) of the phase I ivuxolimab trial is reported in the paper. Paper-wide results and their limitations: In partial responders in the 0.1-3.0 mg/kg groups, normalized peripheral clonal expansion was found to be among the lowest, especially among CD8+ T cells. Low levels of normalized T-cell clonal expansion were also seen in some patients who did not respond. Antigen specificity was not determined for the clonally expanded peripheral T cells. After ivuxolimab, more expanded clones were found on average in CD8+ T cells than in CD4+ T cells. At doses of 0.1 to 3.0 mg/kg, clonal expansion of both CD4+ and CD8+ blood T cells was observed from baseline to week 6.

A word on this clone: Its antigen specificity is not known. Per-base qualities were not stored, and no clone one base away is much larger.

For sequencing of the TCRbeta CDR3 region, genomic DNA was extracted from the sorted cells. The immunoSEQ Assay was used to sequence the TCRbeta CDR3 regions. The table comes from immuneACCESS by way of TCRdb, which keeps in-frame sequences with V and J called. Part of the clones is missing from these tables; in studies checked, under half for an unresolved V gene and the rest for unknown reasons. The sample contains 12,000 to 15,000 clones, 75% to 85% of them found a single time. The top ten constitute about 36% of the sample. Patients with autoimmune disease history or receiving systemic immunosuppression were excluded from the trial. Peripheral blood for TCR sequencing was drawn from every dose cohort at baseline, at cycle 4 day 1 and at cycle 7 day 1. The samples were taken from a phase I, first-in-human, multicenter, open-label dose-escalation trial of ivuxolimab. Adults with locally advanced or metastatic melanoma, renal cell, hepatocellular, or head and neck squamous cell carcinoma were enrolled in the trial. CD4+ and CD8+ T cells were sorted separately from peripheral blood before TCR sequencing.

The clonotype was recovered from an adult with an advanced solid tumor such as melanoma, head and neck, liver or kidney cancer. The sequences come from CD4+ or CD8+ T cells sorted from blood, collected in a trial of the OX40 agonist ivuxolimab.

The DNA reads TGCGCCAGCAGTGATTGGAGGGAAGAGACCCAGTACTTC. This yields the protein CASSDWREETQYF. The sequence joins TRBV10-1 to TRBJ2-5, and the D gene may be TRBD2, 6 bases matching. Trimming costs V 3 bases and J 3 bases, and their ends lie 8 bases apart. Sequences WNHNN (CDR1) and SYGVQD (CDR2) are obtained from the germline V gene (reference sequence). The CDR3 spans 13 residues, from the cysteine through the phenylalanine. CDR3 DNA only is kept here, 39 bases in frame from base 1.